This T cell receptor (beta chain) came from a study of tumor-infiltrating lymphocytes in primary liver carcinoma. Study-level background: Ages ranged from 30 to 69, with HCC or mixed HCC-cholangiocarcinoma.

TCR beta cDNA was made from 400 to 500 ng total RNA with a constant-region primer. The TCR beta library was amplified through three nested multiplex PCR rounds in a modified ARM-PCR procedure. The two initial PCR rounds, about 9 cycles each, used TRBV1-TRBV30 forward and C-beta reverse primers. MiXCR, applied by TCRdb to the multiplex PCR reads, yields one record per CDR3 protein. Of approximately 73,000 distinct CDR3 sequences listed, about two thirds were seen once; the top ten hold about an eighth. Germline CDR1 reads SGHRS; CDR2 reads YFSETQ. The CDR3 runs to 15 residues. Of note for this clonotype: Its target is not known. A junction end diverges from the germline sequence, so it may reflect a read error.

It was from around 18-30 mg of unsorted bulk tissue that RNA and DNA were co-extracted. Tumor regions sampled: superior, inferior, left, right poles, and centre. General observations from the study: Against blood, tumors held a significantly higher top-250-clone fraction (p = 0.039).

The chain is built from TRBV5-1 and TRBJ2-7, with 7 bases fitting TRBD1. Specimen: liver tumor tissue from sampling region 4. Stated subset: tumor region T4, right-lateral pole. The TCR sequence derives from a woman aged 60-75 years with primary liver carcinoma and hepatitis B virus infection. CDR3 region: CASSRDSASSYEHYF. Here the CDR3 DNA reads TGCGCCAGCAGTCGGGACAGCGCGAGCTCCTACGAGCATTACTTC. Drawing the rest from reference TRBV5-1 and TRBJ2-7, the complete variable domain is KAGVTQTPRYLIKTRGQQVTLSCSPISGHRSVSWYQQTPGQGLQFLFEYFSETQRNKGNFPGRFSGRQFSNSRSEMNVSTLELGDSALYLCASSRDSASSYEHYFGPGTRLTVT.